The clone carrying this T cell receptor (beta chain) was counted many times. This sample was included in a study of CD8 T cells in ankylosing spondylitis. TCRdb re-called the 5' RACE reads through MiXCR, storing one row per CDR3 protein. The repertoire holds around 280,000 distinct CDR3 sequences, with 20% as singletons. Germline-derived CDR1 and CDR2 are SQVTM and ANQGSEA. The CDR3 spans 15 residues. V gave up 4 bases and J gave up 2 bases, with 14 bases separating them. The sequence was collected from a male donor with ankylosing spondylitis or in good health (not recorded which). This chain connects TRBV29-1 to TRBJ2-2, with D possibly matching TRBD1 (5 bases). Sequenced input: blood, either unsorted or a sorted T cell fraction (not recorded which). The DNA of the CDR3 is TGCAGCGTTGTAGGTATCCAGGGTAACACCGGGGAGCTGTTTTTT. The encoded protein is CSVVGIQGNTGELFF.